Listed below are T cell receptor beta chains from one sample, sequenced in a study of CD8 T cells in Susac syndrome. TCRdb fed the immunoSEQ multiplex PCR reads into MiXCR, producing one record per CDR3 protein. The data hold 140,000 to 150,000 distinct CDR3 sequences, with under 97% observed a single time. The sequencing input was CD4+ T cells from PBMCs. The receptors shown here come from a human donor with Susac syndrome. Both conserved end residues are part of each CDR3. Fields, in order: J gene, clone size, V gene, D gene, CDR3 protein, CDR3 DNA. A D gene is named only where the DNA matches it firmly. Size is stated for part of the rows, as once, few or many counts, or as a class when the clone is expanded.

TRBJ2-5	.	TRBV7-6	.	CASSLLSSETQYF	TGTGCCAGCAGCTTACTTTCGTCGGAGACCCAGTACTTC
TRBJ2-3	.	TRBV5-1	.	CASAGGGAYADTQYF	TGCGCCAGCGCCGGCGGCGGGGCCTATGCAGATACGCAGTATTTT
TRBJ2-1	.	TRBV14	.	CASSQDISGIWDEQFF	TGTGCCAGCAGCCAAGATATTTCAGGGATTTGGGATGAGCAGTTCTTC
TRBJ2-2	.	TRBV3-1	.	CASSQVTGLNTGELFF	TGTGCCAGCAGCCAAGTTACCGGACTTAACACCGGGGAGCTGTTTTTT
TRBJ2-5	.	TRBV4-2	.	CASSQEGPSGQETQYF	TGTGCCAGCAGCCAAGAGGGGCCATCCGGCCAAGAGACCCAGTACTTC
TRBJ2-1	.	TRBV7-8	TRBD2	CASSLAGTRNEQFF	TGTGCCAGCAGCTTAGCCGGGACTAGAAATGAGCAGTTCTTC
TRBJ2-2	.	TRBV2	.	CASSERETGELFF	TGTGCCAGCAGTGAACGGGAGACCGGGGAGCTGTTTTTT
TRBJ1-1	.	TRBV5-6	TRBD1	CASSLLPRDSTEAFF	TGTGCCAGCAGCTTGCTCCCAAGGGACAGCACTGAAGCTTTCTTT
TRBJ2-7	.	TRBV4-2	.	CASSQGGGLTYEQYF	TGTGCCAGCAGCCAAGGGGGGGGCTTAACCTACGAGCAGTACTTC
TRBJ1-1	.	TRBV23-1	TRBD1	CATGQGNETEAFF	TGCGCCACCGGACAGGGGAATGAAACTGAAGCTTTCTTT
TRBJ2-3	.	TRBV29-1	TRBD2	CSALRGERDTQYF	TGCAGCGCACTTCGGGGGGAACGGGATACGCAGTATTTT
TRBJ2-7	.	TRBV10-3	TRBD1	CAISNTGASYEQYF	TGTGCCATCAGTAACACAGGGGCCTCCTACGAGCAGTACTTC
TRBJ1-5	.	TRBV28	.	CASSSTSGRRNQPQHF	TGTGCCAGCAGCTCCACCTCAGGTCGCCGAAATCAGCCCCAGCATTTT
TRBJ2-5	.	TRBV4-1	TRBD2	CASSQVGAGSGRIQYF	TGCGCCAGCAGCCAAGTAGGCGCGGGTAGCGGGAGAATCCAGTACTTC
TRBJ2-6	.	TRBV12-3/TRBV12-4	.	CASSFTSGANVLTF	TGTGCCAGCAGTTTTACCTCTGGGGCCAACGTCCTGACTTTC
TRBJ2-5	.	TRBV7-9	.	CASSIPTGRGETQYF	TGTGCCAGCAGCATACCGACAGGGCGGGGGGAGACCCAGTACTTC
TRBJ1-1	.	TRBV6-5	.	CASSYFQGTEAFF	TGTGCCAGCAGTTACTTTCAGGGAACTGAAGCTTTCTTT
TRBJ1-1	few	TRBV5-1	TRBD1	CASSSGTGGSGTEAFF	TGCGCCAGCAGCTCCGGGACAGGGGGAAGTGGCACTGAAGCTTTCTTT
TRBJ2-1	.	TRBV3-1	TRBD1	CASSQEGQGALMFF	TGTGCCAGCAGCCAAGAGGGACAGGGGGCCCTGATGTTCTTC
TRBJ2-2	once	TRBV6-6	.	CASSDYISSVLVFF	TGTGCCAGCAGCGACTACATCTCTAGCGTTCTGGTGTTTTTT
TRBJ2-3	.	TRBV7-9	TRBD1	CASTVPGQGNTDTQYF	TGTGCCAGCACCGTCCCGGGACAGGGGAACACAGATACGCAGTATTTT
TRBJ2-4	.	TRBV14	.	CASSQGVGDIQYF	TGTGCCAGCAGCCAAGGGGTAGGGGACATTCAGTACTTC
TRBJ1-1	.	TRBV7-9	.	CASSSLLAEKEAFF	TGTGCCAGCAGCTCACTACTGGCCGAAAAAGAAGCTTTCTTT
TRBJ2-2	once	TRBV7-9	TRBD1	CASSLVGTGTAWTGELFF	TGTGCCAGCAGCTTAGTGGGGACAGGAACCGCATGGACCGGGGAGCTGTTTTTT
TRBJ2-1	.	TRBV28	TRBD1	CASRSPGQSSYNEQFF	TGTGCCAGCAGATCACCGGGACAGAGCTCCTACAATGAGCAGTTCTTC
TRBJ2-4	.	TRBV12-3/TRBV12-4	TRBD2	CASSPSGVLAKNIQYF	TGTGCCAGCAGTCCTAGCGGGGTTCTAGCCAAAAACATTCAGTACTTC
TRBJ2-1	.	TRBV29-1	TRBD2	CSVSGRIGGQFF	TGCAGCGTTAGCGGGAGGATCGGGGGGCAGTTCTTC
TRBJ2-7	.	TRBV18	.	CASSPRELGEQYF	TGTGCCAGCTCACCCCGGGAGCTAGGCGAGCAGTACTTC
TRBJ2-5	once	TRBV7-9	TRBD2	CASSLVGTNKQETQYF	TGTGCCAGCAGCTTGGTCGGGACTAACAAACAAGAGACCCAGTACTTC
TRBJ2-3	.	TRBV4-1	.	CASSQETADTQYF	TGCGCCAGCAGCCAAGAGACCGCAGATACGCAGTATTTT
TRBJ1-6	.	TRBV2	.	CASSEDRPLNSPLHF	TGTGCCAGCAGTGAAGACAGACCACTTAATTCACCCCTCCACTTT
TRBJ1-2	.	TRBV19	.	CASSSGHPNGYTF	TGTGCCAGTAGTTCGGGCCACCCTAATGGCTACACCTTC
TRBJ2-3	.	TRBV20-1	.	CSADRGGGTSFYTDTQYF	TGCAGTGCTGACCGTGGAGGGGGGACAAGCTTCTACACAGATACGCAGTATTTT
TRBJ2-7	.	TRBV6-1	.	CASSEAGNGIGYEQYF	TGTGCCAGCAGCGAGGCGGGGAATGGGATAGGCTACGAGCAGTACTTC
TRBJ1-6	.	TRBV5-1	.	CASTQGGANSPLHF	TGCGCCAGTACACAGGGAGGGGCTAATTCACCCCTCCACTTT
TRBJ1-5	.	TRBV24-1	.	CATSEERQVLRYQPQHF	TGTGCCACCAGTGAGGAACGACAGGTTTTACGGTATCAGCCCCAGCATTTT
TRBJ1-1	.	TRBV9	.	CASSASTGTEAFF	TGTGCCAGCAGCGCCTCTACGGGGACTGAAGCTTTCTTT
TRBJ2-1	once	TRBV29-1	TRBD1	CSVPGTESYNEQFF	TGCAGCGTACCCGGGACAGAGTCCTACAATGAGCAGTTCTTC
TRBJ2-2	.	TRBV11-3	TRBD1	CASSSRQGGTGELFF	TGTGCCAGCAGCTCCCGACAGGGTGGCACCGGGGAGCTGTTTTTT
TRBJ2-5	.	TRBV21-1	.	CASSKWNRGVQETQYF	TGTGCCAGCAGCAAATGGAACAGGGGTGTCCAAGAGACCCAGTACTTC
TRBJ2-1	.	TRBV28	TRBD2	CASSSKGLAGGGNEQFF	TGTGCCAGCAGTTCAAAGGGACTAGCGGGAGGGGGAAATGAGCAGTTCTTC
TRBJ1-2	.	TRBV28	.	CATTGINGYTF	TGTGCCACCACAGGGATCAATGGCTACACCTTC
TRBJ1-1	.	TRBV12-3/TRBV12-4	.	CASSPRQVAEAFF	TGTGCCAGCAGTCCCCGACAGGTCGCTGAAGCTTTCTTT